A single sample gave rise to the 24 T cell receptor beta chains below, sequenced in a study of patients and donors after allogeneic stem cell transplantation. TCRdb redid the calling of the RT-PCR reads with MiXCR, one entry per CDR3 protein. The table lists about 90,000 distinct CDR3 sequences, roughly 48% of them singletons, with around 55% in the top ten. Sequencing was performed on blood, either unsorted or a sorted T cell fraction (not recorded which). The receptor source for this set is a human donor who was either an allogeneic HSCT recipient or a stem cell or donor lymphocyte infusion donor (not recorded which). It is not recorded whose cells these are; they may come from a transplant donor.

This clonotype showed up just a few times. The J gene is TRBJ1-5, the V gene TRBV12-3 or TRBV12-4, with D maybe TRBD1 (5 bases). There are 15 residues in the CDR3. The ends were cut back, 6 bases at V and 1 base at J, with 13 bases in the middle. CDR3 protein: CASSSTRASNQPQHF. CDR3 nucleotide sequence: TGTGCCAGCAGCTCCACCAGGGCGAGCAATCAGCCCCAGCATTTT.

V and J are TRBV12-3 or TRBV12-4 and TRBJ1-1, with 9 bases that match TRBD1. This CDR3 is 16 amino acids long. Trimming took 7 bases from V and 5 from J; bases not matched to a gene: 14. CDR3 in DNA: TGTGCCAGCATCGATTATACAGGGGGCGCTGGGACTGAAGCTTTCTTT. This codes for CASIDYTGGAGTEAFF.

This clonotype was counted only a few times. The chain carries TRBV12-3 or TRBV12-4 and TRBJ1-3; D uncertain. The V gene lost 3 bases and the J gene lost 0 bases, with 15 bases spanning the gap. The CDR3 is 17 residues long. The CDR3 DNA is TGTGCCAGCAGTTTCTCGTCGGGATCAACCTCTGGAAACACCATATATTTT. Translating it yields CASSFSSGSTSGNTIYF.

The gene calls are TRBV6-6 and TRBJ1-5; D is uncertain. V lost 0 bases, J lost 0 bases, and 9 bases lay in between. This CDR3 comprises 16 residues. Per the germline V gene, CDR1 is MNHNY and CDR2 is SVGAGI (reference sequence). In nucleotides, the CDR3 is TGTGCCAGCAGTTACTCGGTGACCGCTAGCAATCAGCCCCAGCATTTT. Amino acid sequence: CASSYSVTASNQPQHF.

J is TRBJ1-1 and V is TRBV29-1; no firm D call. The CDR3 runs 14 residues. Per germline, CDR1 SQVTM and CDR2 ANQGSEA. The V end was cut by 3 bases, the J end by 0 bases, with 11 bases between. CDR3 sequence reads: CSVDTAPVNTEAFF. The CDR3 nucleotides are TGCAGCGTTGATACAGCTCCCGTGAACACTGAAGCTTTCTTT.

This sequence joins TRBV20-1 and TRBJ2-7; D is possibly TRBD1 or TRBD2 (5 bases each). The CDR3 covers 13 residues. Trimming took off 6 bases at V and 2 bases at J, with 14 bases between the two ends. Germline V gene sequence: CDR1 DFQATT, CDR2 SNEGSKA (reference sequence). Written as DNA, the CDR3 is TGCAGTGCGGAGAGGGACGGTCCCTACGAGCAGTACTTC. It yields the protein CSAERDGPYEQYF.

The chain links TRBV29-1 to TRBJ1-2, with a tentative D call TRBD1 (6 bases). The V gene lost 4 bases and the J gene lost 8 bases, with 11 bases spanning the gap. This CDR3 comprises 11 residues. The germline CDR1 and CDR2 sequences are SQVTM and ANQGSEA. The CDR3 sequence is CSVARGLGYTF. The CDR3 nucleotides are TGCAGCGTTGCACGGGGGCTCGGCTACACCTTC.

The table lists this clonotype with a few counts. The CDR3 sequence: CASSPVDRGLRETQYF. CDR3 bases: TGCGCCAGCAGCCCTGTAGACAGGGGGCTTAGAGAGACCCAGTACTTC. The genes are TRBV5-1 and TRBJ2-5; 10 bases are shared with TRBD1. This CDR3 comprises 16 residues. The germline V gene encodes CDR1 SGHRS and CDR2 YFSETQ. V dropped 4 bases and J dropped 4; count of bases not matched to a gene: 10. Using reference TRBV5-1 and TRBJ2-5 for the parts outside the CDR3, the full variable domain is KAGVTQTPRYLIKTRGQQVTLSCSPISGHRSVSWYQQTPGQGLQFLFEYFSETQRNKGNFPGRFSGRQFSNSRSEMNVSTLELGDSALYLCASSPVDRGLRETQYFGPGTRLLVL.

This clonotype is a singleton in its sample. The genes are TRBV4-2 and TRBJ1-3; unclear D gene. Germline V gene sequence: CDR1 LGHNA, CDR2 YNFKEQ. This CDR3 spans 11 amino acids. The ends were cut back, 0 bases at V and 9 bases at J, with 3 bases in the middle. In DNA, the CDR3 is TGTGCCAGCAGCCAAGAGGTCACCATATATTTT. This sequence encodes CASSQEVTIYF.

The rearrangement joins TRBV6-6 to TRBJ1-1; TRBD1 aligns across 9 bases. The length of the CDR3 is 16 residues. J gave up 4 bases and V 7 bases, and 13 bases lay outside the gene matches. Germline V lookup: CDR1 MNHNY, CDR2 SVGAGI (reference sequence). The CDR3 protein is CASTNPPGQGFTEAFF. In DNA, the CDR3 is TGTGCCAGCACCAACCCCCCGGGACAGGGTTTCACTGAAGCTTTCTTT.

CDR3 sequence reads: CASSLTRPDTQYF. The CDR3 DNA is TGTGCCAGCAGTTTGACCAGACCAGATACGCAGTATTTT. The chain recombines TRBV27 with TRBJ2-3; D is ambiguous. Between the trimmed V and J ends, which lost 3 bases and 4 bases, there was a span of 8 bases. This CDR3 comprises 13 residues. Germline V gene data show CDR1 as MNHEY and CDR2 as SMNVEV (reference sequence).

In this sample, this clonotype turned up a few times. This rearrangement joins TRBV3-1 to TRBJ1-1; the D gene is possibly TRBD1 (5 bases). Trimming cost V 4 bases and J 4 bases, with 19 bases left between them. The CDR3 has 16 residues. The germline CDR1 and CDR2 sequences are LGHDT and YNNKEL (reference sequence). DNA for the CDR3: TGTGCCAGCAGCCCCGGGGGTTTGGGGGTAGGCACTGAAGCTTTCTTT. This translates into CASSPGGLGVGTEAFF.

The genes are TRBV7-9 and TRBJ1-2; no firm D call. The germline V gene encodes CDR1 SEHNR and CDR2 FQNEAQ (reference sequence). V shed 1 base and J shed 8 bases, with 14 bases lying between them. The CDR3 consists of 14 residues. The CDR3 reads CASSLEMGFGGYTF. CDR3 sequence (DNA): TGTGCCAGCAGCTTAGAAATGGGTTTCGGCGGCTACACCTTC.

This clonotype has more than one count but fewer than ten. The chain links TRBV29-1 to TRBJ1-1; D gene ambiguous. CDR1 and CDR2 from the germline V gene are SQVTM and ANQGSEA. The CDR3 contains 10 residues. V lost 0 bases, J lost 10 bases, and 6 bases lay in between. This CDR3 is CSVEDSGAFF. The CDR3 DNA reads TGCAGCGTTGAAGATAGTGGAGCTTTCTTT.

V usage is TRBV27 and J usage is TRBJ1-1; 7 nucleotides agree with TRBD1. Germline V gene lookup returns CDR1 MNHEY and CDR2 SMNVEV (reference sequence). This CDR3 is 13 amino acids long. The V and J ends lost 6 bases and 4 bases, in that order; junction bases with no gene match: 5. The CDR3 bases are TGTGCCAGCAGAGGGACAGCATCCACTGAAGCTTTCTTT. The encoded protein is CASRGTASTEAFF.

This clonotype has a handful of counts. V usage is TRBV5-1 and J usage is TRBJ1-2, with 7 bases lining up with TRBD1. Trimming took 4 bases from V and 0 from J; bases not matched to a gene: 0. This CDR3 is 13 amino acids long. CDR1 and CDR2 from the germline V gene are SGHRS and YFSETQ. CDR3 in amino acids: CASSDRANYGYTF. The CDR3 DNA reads TGCGCCAGCAGCGACAGGGCTAACTATGGCTACACCTTC.

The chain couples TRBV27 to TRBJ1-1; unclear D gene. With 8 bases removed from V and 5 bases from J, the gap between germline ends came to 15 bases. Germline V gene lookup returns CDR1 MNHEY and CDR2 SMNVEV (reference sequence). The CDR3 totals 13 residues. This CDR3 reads CASQERVQTEAFF. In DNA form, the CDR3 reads TGTGCCAGCCAAGAAAGGGTACAGACTGAAGCTTTCTTT.

CDR3 loop: CSATGSGNTGELFF. The CDR3 region has the DNA TGCAGTGCTACTGGTAGCGGGAACACCGGGGAGCTGTTTTTT. The chain uses TRBV20-1 and TRBJ2-2, with a tentative D call TRBD2 (6 bases). With 4 bases removed from V and 1 base from J, the gap between germline ends came to 10 bases. CDR1 is DFQATT and CDR2 is SNEGSKA in the germline V gene (reference sequence). CDR3 length equals 14 residues.

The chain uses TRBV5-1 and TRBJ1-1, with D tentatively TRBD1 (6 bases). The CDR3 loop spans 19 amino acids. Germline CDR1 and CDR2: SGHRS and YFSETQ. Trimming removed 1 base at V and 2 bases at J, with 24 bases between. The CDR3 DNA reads TGCGCCAGCAGCTTGTTGGTGGGGGCGAGGACGACGGTTAACACTGAAGCTTTCTTT. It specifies CASSLLVGARTTVNTEAFF.

The CDR3 DNA reads TGTGCCAGCAGCCCGAGGACACCCGGCAATCAGCCCCAGCATTTT. Translating gives CASSPRTPGNQPQHF. This rearrangement joins TRBV27 to TRBJ1-5; a weak D match, TRBD1 (5 bases). Trimming left V 6 bases short and J 2 bases short, with 14 bases between. Germline CDR1 is MNHEY and CDR2 is SMNVEV (reference sequence). The length of the CDR3 is 15 residues.

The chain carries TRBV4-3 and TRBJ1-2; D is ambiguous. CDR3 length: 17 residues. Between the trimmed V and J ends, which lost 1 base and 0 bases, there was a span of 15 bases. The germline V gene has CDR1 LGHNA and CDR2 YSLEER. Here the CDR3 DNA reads TGCGCCAGCAGCCAAGCCTGGGGAAAAGGAGCTAACTATGGCTACACCTTC. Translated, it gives CASSQAWGKGANYGYTF.

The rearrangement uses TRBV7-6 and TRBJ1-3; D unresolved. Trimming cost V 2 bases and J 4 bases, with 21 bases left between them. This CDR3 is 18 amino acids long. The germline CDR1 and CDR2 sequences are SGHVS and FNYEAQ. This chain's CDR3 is CASSLLSSGDLRGNTIYF. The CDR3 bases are TGTGCCAGCAGCTTATTATCGTCGGGAGACCTACGCGGAAACACCATATATTTT.

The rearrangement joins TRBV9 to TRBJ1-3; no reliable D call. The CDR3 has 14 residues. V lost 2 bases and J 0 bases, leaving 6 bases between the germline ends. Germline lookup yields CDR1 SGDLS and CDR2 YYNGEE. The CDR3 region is CASSVGNSGNTIYF. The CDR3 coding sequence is TGTGCCAGCAGCGTTGGGAACTCTGGAAACACCATATATTTT.

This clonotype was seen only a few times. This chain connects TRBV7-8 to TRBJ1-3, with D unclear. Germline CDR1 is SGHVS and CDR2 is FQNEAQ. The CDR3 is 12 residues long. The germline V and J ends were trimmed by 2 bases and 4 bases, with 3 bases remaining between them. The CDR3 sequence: CASSLFGNTIYF. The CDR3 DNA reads TGTGCCAGCAGCTTATTCGGAAACACCATATATTTT.